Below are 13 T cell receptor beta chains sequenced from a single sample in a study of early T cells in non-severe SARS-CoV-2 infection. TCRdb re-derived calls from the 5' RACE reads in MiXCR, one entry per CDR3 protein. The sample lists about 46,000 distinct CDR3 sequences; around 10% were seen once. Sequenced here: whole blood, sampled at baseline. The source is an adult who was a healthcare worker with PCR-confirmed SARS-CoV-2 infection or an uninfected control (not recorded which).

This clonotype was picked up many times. CDR3 amino acids: CASSFGDSSNQPQHF. For the CDR3, the DNA is TGTGCCAGCAGCTTCGGGGATTCAAGCAATCAGCCCCAGCATTTT. The V call is TRBV7-9, the J call TRBJ1-5; no definite D call. The CDR3 consists of 15 residues. Germline CDR1 reads SEHNR; CDR2 reads FQNEAQ (reference sequence). V was pared by 3 bases and J by 1 base, with 10 bases between.

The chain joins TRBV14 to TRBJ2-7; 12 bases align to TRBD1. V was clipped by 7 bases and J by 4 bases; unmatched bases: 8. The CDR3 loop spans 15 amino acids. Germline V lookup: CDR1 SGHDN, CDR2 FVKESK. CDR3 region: CASTIGTGGFYEQYF. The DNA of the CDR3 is TGTGCCAGCACCATTGGGACAGGGGGCTTTTACGAGCAGTACTTC.

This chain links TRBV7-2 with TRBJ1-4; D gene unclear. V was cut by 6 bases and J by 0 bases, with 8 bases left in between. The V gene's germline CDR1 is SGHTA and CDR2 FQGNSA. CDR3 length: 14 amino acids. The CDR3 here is CASRQTPTNEKLFF. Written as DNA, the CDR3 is TGTGCCAGCAGGCAGACACCAACTAATGAAAAACTGTTTTTT.

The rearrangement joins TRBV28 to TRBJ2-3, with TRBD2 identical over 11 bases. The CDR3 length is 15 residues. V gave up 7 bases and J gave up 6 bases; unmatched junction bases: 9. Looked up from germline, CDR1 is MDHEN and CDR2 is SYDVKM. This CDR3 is CASKYLAGGRDTQYF. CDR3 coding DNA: TGTGCCAGCAAATACCTAGCGGGAGGTCGGGATACGCAGTATTTT.

CDR3 sequence (DNA): TGCAGTGCGGAAGACAGGGGAAATGAAAAACTGTTTTTT. This encodes CSAEDRGNEKLFF. The chain uses TRBV20-1 and TRBJ1-4, with 8 bases that match TRBD1. CDR3 length equals 13 residues. Germline V gives CDR1 DFQATT, CDR2 SNEGSKA (reference sequence). V lost 6 bases, J lost 5 bases, and 5 bases stayed unmatched.

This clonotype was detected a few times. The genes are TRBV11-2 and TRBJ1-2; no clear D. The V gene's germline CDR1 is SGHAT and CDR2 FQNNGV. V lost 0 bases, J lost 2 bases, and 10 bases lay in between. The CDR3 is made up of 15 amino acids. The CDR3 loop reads CASSLEARPNYGYTF. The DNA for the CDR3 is TGTGCCAGCAGCTTAGAGGCCAGGCCGAACTATGGCTACACCTTC.

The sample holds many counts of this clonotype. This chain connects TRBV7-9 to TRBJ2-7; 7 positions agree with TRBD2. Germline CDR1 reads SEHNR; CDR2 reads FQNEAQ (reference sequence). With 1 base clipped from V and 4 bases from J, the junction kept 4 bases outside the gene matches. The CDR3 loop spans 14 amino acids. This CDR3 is CASSLGAGEYEQYF. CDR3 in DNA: TGTGCCAGCAGCTTAGGTGCGGGGGAGTACGAGCAGTACTTC.

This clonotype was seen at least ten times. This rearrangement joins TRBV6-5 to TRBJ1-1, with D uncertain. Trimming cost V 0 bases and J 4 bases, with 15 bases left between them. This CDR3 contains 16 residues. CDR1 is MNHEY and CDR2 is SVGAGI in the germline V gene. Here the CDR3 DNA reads TGTGCCAGCAGTTACTCTGCGGGAGCCGCGAGCACTGAAGCTTTCTTT. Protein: CASSYSAGAASTEAFF.

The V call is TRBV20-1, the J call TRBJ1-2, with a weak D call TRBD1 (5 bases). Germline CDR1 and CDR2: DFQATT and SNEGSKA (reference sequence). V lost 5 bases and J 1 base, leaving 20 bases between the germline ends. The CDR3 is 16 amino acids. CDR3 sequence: CSAGDLRTGINYGYTF. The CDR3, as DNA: TGCAGTGCTGGGGACCTCCGGACGGGGATTAACTATGGCTACACCTTC.

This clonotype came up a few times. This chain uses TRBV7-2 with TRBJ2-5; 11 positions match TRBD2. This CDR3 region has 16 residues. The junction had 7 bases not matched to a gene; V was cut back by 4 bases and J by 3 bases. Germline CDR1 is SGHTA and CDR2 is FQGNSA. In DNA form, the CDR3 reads TGTGCCAGCAGCTCACAGACTAGCGGGGTGGAAGAGACCCAGTACTTC. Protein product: CASSSQTSGVEETQYF.

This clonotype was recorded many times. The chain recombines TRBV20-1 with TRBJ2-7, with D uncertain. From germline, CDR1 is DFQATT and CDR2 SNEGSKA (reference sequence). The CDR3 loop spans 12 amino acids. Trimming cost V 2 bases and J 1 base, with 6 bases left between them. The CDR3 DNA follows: TGCAGTGCTAGACGTCTTTCCTACGAGCAGTACTTC. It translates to CSARRLSYEQYF.

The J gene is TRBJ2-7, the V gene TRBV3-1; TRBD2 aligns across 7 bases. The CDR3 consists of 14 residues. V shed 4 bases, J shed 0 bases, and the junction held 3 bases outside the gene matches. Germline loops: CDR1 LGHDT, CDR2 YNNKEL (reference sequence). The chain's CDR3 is CASSLSGLSYEQYF. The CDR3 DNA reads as TGTGCCAGCAGCCTTAGCGGGCTCTCCTACGAGCAGTACTTC.

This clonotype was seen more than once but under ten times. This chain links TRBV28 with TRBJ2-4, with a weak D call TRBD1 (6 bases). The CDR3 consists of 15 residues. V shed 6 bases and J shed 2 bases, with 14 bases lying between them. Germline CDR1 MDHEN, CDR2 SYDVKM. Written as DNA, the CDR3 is TGTGCCAGCAGGCCATCACAGGGTACCAAAAACATTCAGTACTTC. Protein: CASRPSQGTKNIQYF.